These 10 T cell receptor beta chains were all obtained from the same sample, sequenced in a study of early T cells in non-severe SARS-CoV-2 infection. MiXCR was run by TCRdb on the 5' RACE reads, yielding one entry per CDR3 protein. The sample includes some 66,000 distinct CDR3 sequences, approximately 13% of them seen just once. The sequenced material came from whole blood. These receptors originate from an adult who was a healthcare worker with PCR-confirmed SARS-CoV-2 infection or an uninfected control (not recorded which).

The gene calls are TRBV20-1 and TRBJ2-3; D is uncertain. CDR3 length: 16 amino acids. Looked up from germline, CDR1 is DFQATT and CDR2 is SNEGSKA (reference sequence). V was shortened by 2 bases and J by 2 bases, with 17 bases between the two germline ends. The CDR3 spells CSARPPDGTATDTQYF. The CDR3 coding sequence is TGCAGTGCTAGACCACCAGACGGAACCGCCACAGATACGCAGTATTTT.

The rearrangement joins TRBV2 to TRBJ2-7, with D tentatively TRBD1 (6 bases). CDR1 is SNHLY, CDR2 FYNNEI, per germline. CDR3 length: 13 residues. Trimming removed 7 bases at V and 2 bases at J, with 12 bases between. The CDR3 DNA sequence: TGTGCCAGCACCTCGACAGGCCCCTACGAGCAGTACTTC. Residues: CASTSTGPYEQYF.

This clonotype showed up just a few times. CDR3 in amino acids: CASSVGYAHEQFF. CDR3 bases: TGTGCCAGCAGCGTAGGTTACGCCCATGAGCAGTTCTTC. The gene calls are TRBV9 and TRBJ2-1; no clear D gene. The CDR3 length is 13 residues. Trimming pared 0 bases from V and 8 bases from J, leaving 9 bases between. Germline loops: CDR1 SGDLS, CDR2 YYNGEE.

Ten or more counts support this clonotype. The V and J genes are TRBV2 and TRBJ2-1; 8 bases match TRBD1. Trimming cost V 3 bases and J 7 bases; bases outside gene matches: 2. Germline V gene data show CDR1 as SNHLY and CDR2 as FYNNEI. The CDR3 covers 13 residues. CDR3 bases: TGTGCCAGCAGTGAGGACAGGGCGAATGAGCAGTTCTTC. Translating it yields CASSEDRANEQFF.

This rearrangement joins TRBV6-2 or TRBV6-3 to TRBJ2-2; unclear D gene. V was cut by 6 bases and J by 5 bases, with 4 bases left in between. Germline loops: CDR1 MNHEY, CDR2 SVGEGT. The length of the CDR3 is 11 residues. CDR3 sequence (DNA): TGTGCCAGCAGAGTGACCGGGGAGCTGTTTTTT. It translates to CASRVTGELFF.

This clonotype appeared a few times. This sequence joins TRBV12-3 or TRBV12-4 and TRBJ2-7; D not resolved. CDR3 size: 15 residues. Trimming pared 6 bases from V and 0 bases from J, leaving 15 bases between. The CDR3 DNA follows: TGTGCCAGCAGCCCTGACCCCAGTAGCTCCTACGAGCAGTACTTC. Protein: CASSPDPSSSYEQYF.

This sequence joins TRBV29-1 and TRBJ2-2; D is undetermined. V was pared by 3 bases and J by 1 base, with 6 bases between. Germline assignment: CDR1 SQVTM and CDR2 ANQGSEA. This CDR3 comprises 13 residues. CDR3 bases: TGCAGCGTTGACCCAGGGAACACCGGGGAGCTGTTTTTT. This gives the protein CSVDPGNTGELFF.

The sample holds many counts of this clonotype. The chain joins TRBV20-1 to TRBJ2-1, with D maybe TRBD2 (5 bases). Per germline, CDR1 DFQATT and CDR2 SNEGSKA (reference sequence). Deletions cut 5 bases from V and 3 bases from J, with 11 bases between. The CDR3 consists of 13 residues. The DNA for the CDR3 is TGCAGTGCTGGGCTAGACTACTACAATGAGCAGTTCTTC. Its protein product is CSAGLDYYNEQFF.

This clonotype was seen at least ten times. The J gene is TRBJ2-1, the V gene TRBV9; 8 bases map to TRBD1. Germline trimming cut 3 bases from V and 8 bases from J; bases unmatched to any gene: 13. The CDR3 contains 16 residues. Germline CDR1 reads SGDLS; CDR2 reads YYNGEE. The CDR3, as DNA: TGTGCCAGCAGCGATGCTTCCGGGACAGGAGGCGATGAGCAGTTCTTC. Translated: CASSDASGTGGDEQFF. The whole variable domain, filled in from reference TRBV9 and TRBJ2-1, reads DSGVTQTPKHLITATGQRVTLRCSPRSGDLSVYWYQQSLDQGLQFLIQYYNGEERAKGNILERFSAQQFPDLHSELNLSSLELGDSALYFCASSDASGTGGDEQFFGPGTRLTVL.

This clonotype came up many times. The chain has TRBV4-3 and TRBJ1-2; a weak D match, TRBD1 (5 bases). Germline V gives CDR1 LGHNA, CDR2 YSLEER. The CDR3 loop spans 15 amino acids. V was cut by 4 bases and J by 2 bases, with 14 bases left in between. This chain's CDR3 is CASSPRGAGNYGYTF. DNA of the CDR3: TGCGCCAGCAGCCCCCGCGGGGCAGGCAACTATGGCTACACCTTC.